The 18 T cell receptor beta chains listed next were all sequenced from one sample in a study of T cell repertoires in cytomegalovirus infection. TCRdb redid the calling of the reads with MiXCR, one entry per CDR3 protein. The sample lists about 600,000 distinct CDR3 sequences, roughly 26% occurring once. Material: CD8+ T cells from PBMCs. The receptors come from a human donor in good health (CMV status not recorded). Some clones in this sample may be carry-over from other donors' samples.

This clonotype turned up a few times. The chain links TRBV20-1 to TRBJ2-7, with a possible D match to TRBD1 (6 bases). The CDR3 covers 15 residues. Trimming took off 5 bases at V and 0 bases at J, with 17 bases between the two ends. CDR1 and CDR2 (germline): DFQATT, SNEGSKA (reference sequence). The CDR3: CSAYPDRSYSYEQYF. The CDR3 coding sequence is TGCAGTGCTTATCCTGACAGGTCCTACTCCTACGAGCAGTACTTC.

The J gene is TRBJ2-1, the V gene TRBV6-4; 7 bases agree with TRBD2. V was clipped by 8 bases and J by 4 bases; unmatched bases: 14. Germline V gene lookup returns CDR1 MRHNA and CDR2 SNTAGT. The length of the CDR3 is 16 residues. CDR3 protein: CASGAEGAGRYNEQFF. The CDR3 bases are TGTGCCAGCGGCGCCGAGGGAGCGGGGCGGTACAATGAGCAGTTCTTC.

J is TRBJ2-3 and V is TRBV7-9; D unresolved. Per the germline V gene, CDR1 is SEHNR and CDR2 is FQNEAQ (reference sequence). Trimming pared 10 bases from V and 6 bases from J, leaving 5 bases between. CDR3 size: 9 residues. CDR3 sequence: CATQDTQYF. Written as DNA, the CDR3 is TGTGCCACCCAGGATACGCAGTATTTT.

This sequence joins TRBV10-3 and TRBJ2-3; unclear D gene. The CDR3 sequence is 17 residues long. Looked up from germline, CDR1 is ENHRY and CDR2 is SYGVKD. Trimming removed 5 bases from V and 0 bases from J, with 18 bases in between. The CDR3, as DNA: TGTGCCATCAGTAGGCCTGTGGACGGGCTCAGCACAGATACGCAGTATTTT. Protein: CAISRPVDGLSTDTQYF.

This clonotype has more than one count but fewer than ten. The CDR3 loop is CASRTSGGAKNEQFF. The CDR3 DNA sequence: TGTGCCAGCAGAACTAGCGGGGGGGCCAAGAATGAGCAGTTCTTC. The J gene is TRBJ2-1, the V gene TRBV14, with TRBD2 identical over 13 bases. V shed 6 bases, J shed 7 bases, and the junction held 6 bases outside the gene matches. Germline CDR1 SGHDN, CDR2 FVKESK. There are 15 residues in the CDR3.

A note on this clonotype: At one end the junction does not follow the germline gene, possibly because of a read error. The rearrangement links TRBV12-3 or TRBV12-4 to TRBJ2-2; D could derive from TRBD1 or TRBD2 (5 bases each). The length of the CDR3 is 18 residues. In DNA form, the CDR3 reads TGTGCCAGCAGTTTAAGGGGCCCCGGGACGGAGAACACCGTGGAGCTGTTTTTT. Encoded protein: CASSLRGPGTENTVELFF.

This clonotype turned up a few times. The chain couples TRBV5-6 to TRBJ1-1, with a possible D match to TRBD1 (5 bases). Trimming removed 3 bases from V and 0 bases from J, with 15 bases in between. This CDR3 contains 16 residues. Germline V CDR1 and CDR2: SGHDT, YYEEEE. The CDR3 nucleotides are TGTGCCAGCAGCTGGGAGGAGGGGCGAATGAACACTGAAGCTTTCTTT. Protein sequence: CASSWEEGRMNTEAFF.

This clonotype was seen only a few times. The chain is built from TRBV28 and TRBJ2-7, with 8 bases identical to TRBD1. V was clipped by 5 bases and J by 0 bases; unmatched bases: 12. CDR1 is MDHEN and CDR2 is SYDVKM in the germline V gene. The CDR3 extends over 17 amino acids. The CDR3 DNA is TGTGCCAGCAGTCCGCCCAGACAGGGGATTAGCTCCTACGAGCAGTACGTC. Residues: CASSPPRQGISSYEQYV.

This clonotype was counted between two and nine times. The CDR3 sequence: CASSARGAADTQYF. The DNA for the CDR3 is TGTGCCAGCAGCGCCCGGGGGGCCGCAGATACGCAGTATTTT. The genes are TRBV7-9 and TRBJ2-3; TRBD2 might be the D (7 bases). The germline CDR1 and CDR2 sequences are SEHNR and FQNEAQ (reference sequence). Trimming pared 5 bases from V and 4 bases from J, leaving 13 bases between. The CDR3 extends over 14 amino acids.

This rearrangement joins TRBV20-1 to TRBJ2-1; 10 bases fit TRBD2. CDR3 length: 14 residues. The V segment lost 2 bases and the J segment 7 bases; nucleotides outside the gene matches: 5. CDR1 DFQATT and CDR2 SNEGSKA come from the germline V gene (reference sequence). CDR3 DNA: TGCAGTGCTAGAAGGCTAGCGGGGGTGAATGAGCAGTTCTTC. Its protein product is CSARRLAGVNEQFF.

The V gene is TRBV27, the J gene TRBJ2-7; weak D call: TRBD2 (6 bases). Looked up from germline, CDR1 is MNHEY and CDR2 is SMNVEV (reference sequence). Between the trimmed V and J ends, which lost 3 bases and 6 bases, there was a span of 9 bases. The CDR3 contains 12 residues. CDR3 coding DNA: TGTGCCAGCAGTTTTGCGGGACTCGAGCAGTACTTC. This translates into CASSFAGLEQYF.

This clonotype was found a few times. The V gene is TRBV20-1, the J gene TRBJ2-3; a weak D match, TRBD1 (5 bases). The CDR3 has 15 residues. V lost 0 bases and J 3 bases, leaving 13 bases between the germline ends. The germline CDR1 and CDR2 sequences are DFQATT and SNEGSKA (reference sequence). CDR3 nucleotide sequence: TGCAGTGCTAGAGATATACAGGATAATACAGATACGCAGTATTTT. Its protein product is CSARDIQDNTDTQYF.

The V call is TRBV2, the J call TRBJ1-2; D perhaps matches TRBD1 (6 bases). V shed 3 bases and J shed 3 bases, with 8 bases lying between them. Germline assignment: CDR1 SNHLY and CDR2 FYNNEI. The CDR3 has 13 residues. CDR3 amino acids: CASSEAGDYGYTF. CDR3 DNA: TGTGCCAGCAGTGAGGCAGGGGACTATGGCTACACCTTC.

J is TRBJ1-4 and V is TRBV19; TRBD1 matches 9 bases. J gave up 7 bases and V 6 bases, and 9 bases lay outside the gene matches. The germline V gene has CDR1 LNHDA and CDR2 SQIVND (reference sequence). This CDR3 has 15 residues. The CDR3 bases are TGTGCCAGTAGGCCCCCGACAGGGGGTATTGAAAAACTGTTTTTT. Encoded protein: CASRPPTGGIEKLFF.

This clonotype was picked up a small number of times. V gene TRBV4-3 combines with J gene TRBJ1-1; possibly TRBD1 for D (6 bases). The germline V gene encodes CDR1 LGHNA and CDR2 YSLEER. The V gene lost 1 base and the J gene lost 8 bases, with 26 bases spanning the gap. The CDR3 spans 18 residues. Written as DNA, the CDR3 is TGCGCCAGCAGCCAAGTGGTGGGGGCCGTTGGACAGAACGCGGAAGCTTTCTTT. As protein: CASSQVVGAVGQNAEAFF.

This clonotype was seen ten or more times. V usage is TRBV11-2 and J usage is TRBJ1-1; possibly TRBD1 for D (5 bases). Germline CDR1 reads SGHAT; CDR2 reads FQNNGV. The CDR3 has 15 residues. V was cut by 1 base and J by 1 base, with 10 bases left in between. This CDR3 reads CASSLASGANTEAFF. The DNA for the CDR3 is TGTGCCAGCAGCTTAGCTTCTGGGGCGAACACTGAAGCTTTCTTT.

V is TRBV12-5 and J is TRBJ1-1; possible D gene TRBD1, 6 bases. V dropped 3 bases and J dropped 6 bases, with 14 bases sitting between them. In germline, CDR1 is LGHNT, CDR2 FRNRAP. The CDR3 contains 14 residues. This CDR3 is CASGLGGIDAEAFF. CDR3 nucleotides: TGTGCTAGTGGTTTAGGGGGTATAGATGCTGAAGCTTTCTTT.

The chain couples TRBV27 to TRBJ2-4, with 9 bases matching TRBD1. The CDR3 runs to 14 residues. Germline CDR1 reads MNHEY; CDR2 reads SMNVEV (reference sequence). The trim removed 3 bases at V and 9 bases at J, leaving 6 bases unmatched. The CDR3 protein is CASSFGTGNGIQYF. As DNA, the CDR3 is TGTGCCAGCAGTTTTGGGACAGGGAACGGCATTCAGTACTTC.